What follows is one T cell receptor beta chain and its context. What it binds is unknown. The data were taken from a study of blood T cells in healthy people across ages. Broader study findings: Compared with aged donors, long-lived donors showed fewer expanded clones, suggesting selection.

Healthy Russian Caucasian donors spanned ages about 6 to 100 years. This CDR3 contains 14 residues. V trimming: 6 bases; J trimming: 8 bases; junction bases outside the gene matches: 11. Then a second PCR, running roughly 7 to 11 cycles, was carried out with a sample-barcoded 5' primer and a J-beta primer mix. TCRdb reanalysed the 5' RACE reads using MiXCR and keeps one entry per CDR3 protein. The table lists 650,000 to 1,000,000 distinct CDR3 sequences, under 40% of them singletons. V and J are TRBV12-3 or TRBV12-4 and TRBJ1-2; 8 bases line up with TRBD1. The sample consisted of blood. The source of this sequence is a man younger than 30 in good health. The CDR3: CASSTQGVKWGYTF. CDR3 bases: TGTGCCAGCAGCACACAGGGGGTCAAGTGGGGCTACACCTTC.